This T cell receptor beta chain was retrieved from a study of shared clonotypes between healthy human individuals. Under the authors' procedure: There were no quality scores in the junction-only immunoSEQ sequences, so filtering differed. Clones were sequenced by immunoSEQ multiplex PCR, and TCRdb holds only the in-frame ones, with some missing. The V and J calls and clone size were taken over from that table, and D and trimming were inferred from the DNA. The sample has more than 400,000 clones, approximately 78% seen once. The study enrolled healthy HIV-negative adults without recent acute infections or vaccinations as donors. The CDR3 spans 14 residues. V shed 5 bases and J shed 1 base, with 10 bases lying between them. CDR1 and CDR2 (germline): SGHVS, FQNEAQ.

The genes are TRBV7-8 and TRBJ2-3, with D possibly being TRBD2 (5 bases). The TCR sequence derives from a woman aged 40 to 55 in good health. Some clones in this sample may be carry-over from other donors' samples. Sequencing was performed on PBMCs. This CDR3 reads CASSPTGGTDTQYF. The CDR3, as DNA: TGTGCCAGCAGCCCTACCGGGGGCACAGATACGCAGTATTTT.